A single sample gave rise to the 18 T cell receptor beta chains below, sequenced in a study of T cells in Graves' hyperthyroidism and ophthalmopathy. Template material for amplifying TCR beta CDR3 regions consisted of RNA transcripts. During a first-round RT-PCR of the TCR CDR3, the HTBI primer set was used. TCRdb independently ran MiXCR on the multiplex PCR reads; one entry per CDR3 protein. The profile shows more than 300,000 distinct CDR3 sequences, roughly 15% of them singletons. The sample consisted of blood. Source of these receptors: a woman aged 30 to 39 with Graves' ophthalmopathy.

The rearrangement links TRBV15 to TRBJ2-4; D may be TRBD1 or TRBD2 (6 bases each). The ends were cut back, 0 bases at V and 8 bases at J, with 11 bases in the middle. This CDR3 has 14 amino acids. Germline V gene lookup returns CDR1 LNHNV and CDR2 YYDKDF (reference sequence). CDR3 bases: TGTGCCACCAGCAGAGATTTCGGGGGCGACATTCAGTACTTC. Its protein product is CATSRDFGGDIQYF.

Details on this clonotype: A much larger clone is a single base away; this may be a read error. The V gene is TRBV5-6, the J gene TRBJ2-2; 7 bases are a match to TRBD1. Per the germline V gene, CDR1 is SGHDT and CDR2 is YYEEEE. This CDR3 is built from 15 residues. Trimming at V came to 4 bases and at J to 3 bases, leaving 6 bases not matched to a gene. This chain's CDR3 is CASSPLDRDTGELFF. The CDR3 coding sequence is TGTGCCAGCAGCCCACTAGACAGGGACACCGGGGAGCTGTTTTTT.

This clonotype was observed at least ten times. V gene TRBV27 combines with J gene TRBJ2-7; no firm D call. Trimming cost V 5 bases and J 2 bases, with 7 bases left between them. From germline, CDR1 is MNHEY and CDR2 SMNVEV (reference sequence). This CDR3 contains 12 residues. The CDR3 here is CASSPDPYEQYF. The CDR3 DNA follows: TGTGCCAGCAGTCCTGACCCCTACGAGCAGTACTTC.

Many counts were recorded for this clonotype. This chain links TRBV30 with TRBJ2-7; D gene uncertain. Trimming removed 2 bases at V and 5 bases at J, with 25 bases between. CDR3 length equals 17 residues. CDR1 GTSNPN and CDR2 SVGIG come from the germline V gene (reference sequence). The DNA for the CDR3 is TGTGCCTGGAGTCCCCCCGAATTCCGGATATATACCGACGAGCAGTACTTC. It codes for CAWSPPEFRIYTDEQYF.

The V call is TRBV29-1, the J call TRBJ2-1; the match to TRBD2 covers 14 bases. The CDR3 is 15 residues long. Germline CDR1 and CDR2: SQVTM and ANQGSEA. The V gene end was trimmed by 4 bases and the J gene end by 12 bases; junction bases not matched to a gene: 11. The CDR3 sequence is CSVAQTSGGETVQFF. CDR3 bases: TGCAGCGTTGCCCAGACTAGCGGGGGGGAAACTGTGCAGTTCTTC.

There are many counts of this clonotype. The chain has TRBV6-1 and TRBJ1-5, with D unclear. This CDR3 has 11 residues. Germline assignment: CDR1 MNHNS and CDR2 SASEGT. Trimming removed 8 bases at V and 8 bases at J, with 10 bases between. The CDR3 here is CASFSGEPQHF. The CDR3, as DNA: TGTGCCAGCTTTTCGGGCGAGCCCCAGCATTTT.

Many counts were recorded for this clonotype. The V and J genes are TRBV11-3 and TRBJ2-5; 8 bases match TRBD1. This CDR3 contains 15 residues. The trim removed 5 bases at V and 2 bases at J, leaving 7 bases unmatched. The germline V gene has CDR1 SGHNT and CDR2 YENEEA. CDR3 DNA sequence: TGTGCCAGCAGCATCGGGACAGGTGGACAAGAGACCCAGTACTTC. Its protein is CASSIGTGGQETQYF.

This clonotype was picked up one time. This may come from a read error, since a much larger clone is one base off. J is TRBJ1-1 and V is TRBV6-2 or TRBV6-3, with D uncertain. Germline loops: CDR1 MNHEY, CDR2 SVGEGT. The CDR3 runs to 14 residues. The CDR3 DNA sequence: TGTGCCGGCAGTAAAACGGCGGCGGGCACTGAAGCTTTCTTT. It translates to CAGSKTAAGTEAFF.

This clonotype was counted many times. The V call is TRBV18, the J call TRBJ1-3, with a possible D match to TRBD1 (6 bases). Germline lookup yields CDR1 KGHSH and CDR2 LQKENI. V was clipped by 5 bases and J by 4 bases, with 18 bases between them. The CDR3 has 16 amino acids. The CDR3 sequence: CASSTGTLSPGNTIYF. CDR3 in DNA: TGTGCCAGCTCAACAGGGACTCTATCTCCCGGAAACACCATATATTTT. The whole variable domain, filled in from reference TRBV18 and TRBJ1-3, reads NAGVMQNPRHLVRRRGQEARLRCSPMKGHSHVYWYRQLPEEGLKFMVYLQKENIIDESGMPKERFSAEFPKEGPSILRIQQVVRGDSAAYFCASSTGTLSPGNTIYFGEGSWLTVV.

This clonotype was recorded at least ten times. The chain uses TRBV7-3 and TRBJ2-3; perhaps TRBD2 as D (7 bases). Germline V gives CDR1 SGHTA, CDR2 FQGTGA. V was cut by 3 bases and J by 4 bases, with 8 bases left in between. This CDR3 contains 13 residues. DNA for the CDR3: TGTGCCAGCAGCTTCGGGGGGCCAGATACGCAGTATTTT. This sequence encodes CASSFGGPDTQYF. Filled out from reference TRBV7-3 and TRBJ2-3, the complete variable domain reads GAGVSQTPSNKVTEKGKYVELRCDPISGHTALYWYRQSLGQGPEFLIYFQGTGAADDSGLPNDRFFAVRPEGSVSTLKIQRTERGDSAVYLCASSFGGPDTQYFGPGTRLTVL.

The chain employs TRBV9 and TRBJ2-3, with D maybe TRBD1 (5 bases). The CDR3 totals 13 residues. CDR1 is SGDLS and CDR2 is YYNGEE in the germline V gene. Trimming removed 1 base from V and 5 bases from J, with 8 bases in between. CDR3 nucleotide sequence: TGTGCCAGCAGCGTACAGGGTCGAGATACGCAGTATTTT. Translation gives CASSVQGRDTQYF.

This clonotype appeared many times. The J gene is TRBJ2-7, the V gene TRBV14; D is perhaps TRBD1 (6 bases). Germline V lookup: CDR1 SGHDN, CDR2 FVKESK. CDR3 length: 15 amino acids. V was trimmed by 0 bases and J by 4 bases, leaving 13 bases between them. The CDR3 spells CASSQDNRAPYEQYF. The CDR3 nucleotides are TGTGCCAGCAGCCAAGATAACAGGGCCCCGTACGAGCAGTACTTC.

The chain links TRBV5-1 to TRBJ2-5; 9 bases are shared with TRBD1. The CDR3 runs to 16 residues. In germline, CDR1 is SGHRS, CDR2 YFSETQ. After removal of 0 bases from V and 6 bases from J, the junction contained 9 bases not matched to a gene. CDR3 sequence: CASSLEGQGRAKTQYF. The CDR3 DNA sequence: TGCGCCAGCAGCTTGGAAGGACAGGGGAGGGCTAAGACCCAGTACTTC.

This clonotype was seen ten or more times. V is TRBV5-6 and J is TRBJ2-3; no clear D. Deletions cut 0 bases from V and 2 bases from J, with 10 bases between. CDR3 size: 15 residues. The germline V gene encodes CDR1 SGHDT and CDR2 YYEEEE. DNA of the CDR3: TGTGCCAGCAGCTTGGGGGTTCGACCCACAGATACGCAGTATTTT. The encoded protein is CASSLGVRPTDTQYF.

This clonotype was seen at least ten times. The chain uses TRBV5-1 and TRBJ2-3, with D possibly matching TRBD1 (5 bases). CDR1 SGHRS and CDR2 YFSETQ come from the germline V gene. The CDR3 extends over 14 amino acids. V gave up 5 bases and J gave up 1 base, with 11 bases separating them. CDR3 coding DNA: TGCGCCAGCAGTCCAGGGTCACGCACAGATACGCAGTATTTT. The encoded protein is CASSPGSRTDTQYF. The full variable domain, with the rest looked up from reference TRBV5-1 and TRBJ2-3, is KAGVTQTPRYLIKTRGQQVTLSCSPISGHRSVSWYQQTPGQGLQFLFEYFSETQRNKGNFPGRFSGRQFSNSRSEMNVSTLELGDSALYLCASSPGSRTDTQYFGPGTRLTVL.

At least ten counts were recorded for this clonotype. DNA of the CDR3: TGTGCCAGCTCACCCCGGACGCGGGACACTGAAGCTTTCTTT. Translating it yields CASSPRTRDTEAFF. V usage is TRBV18 and J usage is TRBJ1-1; D unresolved. V lost 3 bases to trimming and J lost 3 bases, with 11 bases between them. Germline V gives CDR1 KGHSH, CDR2 LQKENI. CDR3 length: 14 residues.

The sample holds a few counts of this clonotype. This chain uses TRBV19 with TRBJ1-2, with 9 bases lining up with TRBD1. This CDR3 is built from 19 residues. The V segment lost 0 bases and the J segment 2 bases; nucleotides outside the gene matches: 13. Germline CDR1 LNHDA, CDR2 SQIVND (reference sequence). CDR3 DNA sequence: TGTGCCAGTAGTATAGATAACGTACAGGGGGCCGCAAAAAACTATGGCTACACCTTC. It codes for CASSIDNVQGAAKNYGYTF.

This clonotype came up many times. The CDR3 DNA reads TGTGCCAGCAGCTTAGGTGCCGGATCCAAGGGGTTCTACTACGAGCAGTACTTC. This sequence encodes CASSLGAGSKGFYYEQYF. This chain uses TRBV11-3 with TRBJ2-7; possible D gene TRBD1, 5 bases. The V and J ends lost 1 base and 3 bases respectively, with 22 bases between them. Germline V lookup: CDR1 SGHNT, CDR2 YENEEA. The CDR3 consists of 18 residues.